Listed below are T cell receptor beta chains from one sample, sequenced in a study of blood T cell repertoires in COVID-19. The assay was immunoSEQ multiplex PCR, and TCRdb's table has in-frame clones only and misses some. This sample carries 200,000 to 250,000 clones, 70% to 85% of them seen once, and the ten largest clones take approximately 15%. Sample: PBMCs or T cells enriched from blood (not recorded which). The receptors stem from a man between 40 and 49 years old who had recovered from COVID-19. The CDR3 runs from the conserved cysteine through the conserved F or W. The D gene is left open where the match is weak. Rows give clone size only sometimes, using once, few, many, or a class for an expanded clone.

>.|TRBV7-9|.|TRBJ1-2
TGTGCCAGCAGCTTTGAGGGGGACTATGGCTACACCTTC
CASSFEGDYGYTF
>once|TRBV4-1|.|TRBJ2-2
TGCGCCAGCAGCCGCCGATCAGGGAGGACCGGGGAGCTGTTTTTT
CASSRRSGRTGELFF
>once|TRBV7-7|.|TRBJ2-1
TGTGCCAGCAGCTTAGATCAGTACAATGAGCAGTTCTTC
CASSLDQYNEQFF
>.|TRBV28|.|TRBJ1-4
TGTGCCAGCAGCCTACCAGGCCGGGAAAAACTGTTTTTT
CASSLPGREKLFF
>.|TRBV5-5|.|TRBJ2-2
TGTGCCAGCAGCGGCTGGGACTCTACCTCCGGGGAGCTGTTTTTT
CASSGWDSTSGELFF
>.|TRBV20-1|.|TRBJ1-2
TGCAGTGCCGGACAGCCAAGGCTCTTC
CSAGQPRLF
>once|TRBV4-1|.|TRBJ1-3
TGCGCCAGCAGCCAAGCGCCAGCGGGAAACACCATATATTTT
CASSQAPAGNTIYF
>.|TRBV21-1|.|TRBJ1-6
TGTGCCAGCAGCAAAGGGGGGCACGTCATGGCACCCCTCCACTTT
CASSKGGHVMAPLHF
>.|TRBV10-1|.|TRBJ2-7
TGCGCCAGCAGTGAGTCGATTCGCAGGGTGGGCGAGCAGTACTTC
CASSESIRRVGEQYF
>.|TRBV6-6|.|TRBJ1-3
TGTGCCAGCAGTCTCGCTGACACCCGCTCTGGAAACACCATATATTTT
CASSLADTRSGNTIYF
>once|TRBV28|.|TRBJ1-5
TGTGCCAGCAGTGAGTCCCAGGGCGATCAGCCCCAGCATTTT
CASSESQGDQPQHF
>.|TRBV6-5|.|TRBJ1-1
TGTGCCAGCAGTCTCGCAACAGGGAATAGAGCTGAAGCTTTCTTT
CASSLATGNRAEAFF
>.|TRBV12-3/TRBV12-4|TRBD1|TRBJ1-5
TGTGCCAGCAGTGTCTCGACAGGGCTAGCCCAGCATTTT
CASSVSTGLAQHF
>.|TRBV3-1/TRBV3-2|.|TRBJ1-6
TGTGCCAGCAGCCAAGTCGTGGCGGGGAATTCACCCCTCCACTTT
CASSQVVAGNSPLHF
>.|TRBV19|.|TRBJ2-5
TGTGCCAGTAGTCCAAGGACAGCGTACCAAGAGACCCAGTACTTC
CASSPRTAYQETQYF
>few|TRBV20-1|.|TRBJ2-1
TGCAGTGCTCCTCCGATGGGCAGGCAGTTCTTC
CSAPPMGRQFF
>.|TRBV14|.|TRBJ1-6
TGTGCCAGCAGCACCAAGATGCCAGGGACTTTGGATTCACCCCTCCACTTT
CASSTKMPGTLDSPLHF
>.|TRBV11-3|TRBD1|TRBJ2-7
TGTGCCAGCAGCTCCCTAACGGGACAGGGCTACGAGCAGTACTTC
CASSSLTGQGYEQYF
>.|TRBV27|.|TRBJ1-6
TGTGCCAGCAGTTTATGGGGGGGCCAGTCCTATAATTCACCCCTCCACTTT
CASSLWGGQSYNSPLHF
>.|TRBV28|TRBD2|TRBJ2-7
TGTGCCAGCAGTATCTCCGGGACTAGCGGCAACGAGCAGTACTTC
CASSISGTSGNEQYF
>.|TRBV5-4|TRBD2|TRBJ2-7
TGTGCCAGCAGCTCTTCTAGCGGGACCTACGAGCAGTACTTC
CASSSSSGTYEQYF
>.|TRBV3-1/TRBV3-2|TRBD2|TRBJ2-1
TGTGCCAGCAGCGATGCCTGGGCGGGGGGGGACAATGAGCAGTTCTTC
CASSDAWAGGDNEQFF
>.|TRBV18|.|TRBJ1-4
TGTGCCAGCTCTCCGGACAGATCAACTAATGAAAAACTGTTTTTT
CASSPDRSTNEKLFF
>once|TRBV18|.|TRBJ1-1
TGTGCCAGCTCACCAGTTATAGTGAAACGGAACACTGAAGCTTTCTTT
CASSPVIVKRNTEAFF
>.|TRBV7-9|.|TRBJ1-2
TGTGCCAGCGGCGAGACACACTATGGCTACACCTTC
CASGETHYGYTF
>.|TRBV3-1/TRBV3-2|.|TRBJ1-5
TGTGCCAGCAGCCAGGGATGGGGGGGCGATGTAGTTCAGCCCCAGCATTTT
CASSQGWGGDVVQPQHF
>few|TRBV7-2|.|TRBJ1-1
TGTGCCAGCAGTTCGTTCGGGACACAAGAAGCTTTCTTT
CASSSFGTQEAFF
>.|TRBV5-1|TRBD1|TRBJ1-4
TGCGCCAGCAGAGACAGGGGCGATGAAAAACTGTTTTTT
CASRDRGDEKLFF
>.|TRBV19|.|TRBJ1-5
TGTGCCAGTAGTTTTCAGGAAACCTCTCGGCCCCAGCATTTT
CASSFQETSRPQHF
>.|TRBV14|.|TRBJ1-5
TGTGCCAGCAGCTCTAACCTCAATCAGCCCCAGCATTTT
CASSSNLNQPQHF
>.|TRBV6-5|TRBD1|TRBJ1-5
TGTGCCAGCAGCGACAGGGCAGATCAGCCCCAGCATTTT
CASSDRADQPQHF
>.|TRBV5-1|TRBD1|TRBJ2-3
TGCGCCAGCAGCTTCTCCGGGACAGGGGCCACAGATACGCAGTATTTT
CASSFSGTGATDTQYF
>.|TRBV5-4|.|TRBJ1-4
TGTGCCAGCAGCCTTGGAGGGCAGGGTAACGAAAAACTGTTTTTT
CASSLGGQGNEKLFF
>once|TRBV7-3|TRBD1|TRBJ2-3
TGTGCCAGCAGCTCGACAGGGCGGACAGATACGCAGTATTTT
CASSSTGRTDTQYF
>.|TRBV27|.|TRBJ1-5
TGTGCCACCGGGGGGGGCCAGCCCCAGCATTTT
CATGGGQPQHF
>once|TRBV18|TRBD2|TRBJ2-2
TGTGCCAGCTCACCCCAGCGGGAGGATTCCGGGGAGCTGTTTTTT
CASSPQREDSGELFF
>once|TRBV27|TRBD1|TRBJ2-7
TGTGCCAGCAAGATCGGACAGGGGGCCTCCTACGAGCAGTACTTC
CASKIGQGASYEQYF
>.|TRBV27|.|TRBJ1-5
TGTGCCAGCAGTTTGGGAGGTCAGCCCCAGCATTTT
CASSLGGQPQHF
>.|TRBV3-1/TRBV3-2|.|TRBJ1-2
TGTGCCAGCGGGATGAGGGTTAACTATGGCTACACCTTC
CASGMRVNYGYTF
>.|TRBV11-2|TRBD1|TRBJ1-2
TGTGCCAGCAGCCCTCGGACAGGGGGAATCTATGGCTACACCTTC
CASSPRTGGIYGYTF
>.|TRBV11-2|.|TRBJ1-1
TGTGCCAGCAGCCCCCTGGGGGCAGGGGACACTGAAGCTTTCTTT
CASSPLGAGDTEAFF
>.|TRBV3-1/TRBV3-2|.|TRBJ2-1
TGTGCCAGCAGCCCCACTCGCGGGTACAATGAGCAGTTCTTC
CASSPTRGYNEQFF
>once|TRBV24-1|TRBD1|TRBJ2-2
TGTGCCACCAGTTCCGCTCAGGGGGCCTGGGAGCTGTTTTTT
CATSSAQGAWELFF
>.|TRBV15|.|TRBJ2-5
TGTGCCACCAGCAGCCCCGGGGAAAGGCTAGAAAGGAAAGAGACCCAGTACTTC
CATSSPGERLERKETQYF
>once|TRBV10-3|TRBD1|TRBJ2-7
TGTGCCATCAGAGAGCAGGACAGGGGCTCCTACGAGCAGTACTTC
CAIREQDRGSYEQYF
>.|TRBV9|.|TRBJ2-1
TGTGCCAGCAGCGCCCAAGGGGGGGGCTGGTACAATGAGCAGTTCTTC
CASSAQGGGWYNEQFF
>.|TRBV3-1/TRBV3-2|.|TRBJ2-2
TGTGCCAGCAGCCAAGAAAGACAGGTCACCGGGGAGCTGTTTTTT
CASSQERQVTGELFF
>.|TRBV12-2|.|TRBJ2-7
TGTGCAAGTCGTTGGCGGTATATCTCCTACGAGCAGTACTTC
CASRWRYISYEQYF
>.|TRBV28|.|TRBJ1-1
TGTGCCAGCAGTTTAACAGGTGCAACCGCTGAAGCTTTCTTT
CASSLTGATAEAFF
>.|TRBV11-2|.|TRBJ2-7
TGTGCCAGCAGCTTAAGGGAGTACGAGCAGTACTTC
CASSLREYEQYF
>.|TRBV7-2|.|TRBJ2-5
TGTGCCAGCAGCTTTACCGGGACAACCCTAGAGACCCAGTACTTC
CASSFTGTTLETQYF
>.|TRBV2|.|TRBJ1-5
TGTGCCAGCAGTGGATGGGGGGGCAATCAGCCCCAGCATTTT
CASSGWGGNQPQHF
>.|TRBV7-9|TRBD1|TRBJ2-5
TGTGCCAGCCGACAGGGGGGTCTTGGAGAGACCCAGTACTTC
CASRQGGLGETQYF
>once|TRBV5-1|.|TRBJ2-6
TGCGCCAGCGGGGGGGGCGATGGGGCCAACGTCCTGACTTTC
CASGGGDGANVLTF
>.|TRBV7-3|.|TRBJ2-3
TGTGCCAGCAGCCCGCTTCGGGGTACGCAGTATTTT
CASSPLRGTQYF
>once|TRBV11-2|TRBD2|TRBJ2-5
TGTGCCAGCAGCAACGGGAAGGGACTAGCGGGGCTGGAGACCCAGTACTTC
CASSNGKGLAGLETQYF
>.|TRBV29-1|.|TRBJ1-1
TGCGGGGGGGGCAGGGGAGCTGAAGCTTTCTTT
CGGGRGAEAFF
>.|TRBV18|TRBD1|TRBJ2-7
TGTGCCAGCTCACCAGGAGAGGGACAGAACTACTTC
CASSPGEGQNYF